What follows is one T cell receptor beta chain and its context. Its antigen is unidentified. The second PCR ran about 6 to 11 cycles with a sample-barcoded 5' primer and J-beta primers. TCRdb analysed the 5' RACE reads with MiXCR anew, one entry per CDR3 protein. The sample has hundreds of thousands of distinct CDR3 sequences; roughly 43% are singletons. Trimming took 3 bases from V and 3 from J, leaving 14 bases between them. Germline V CDR1 and CDR2: MNHNS, SASEGT. This CDR3 is built from 15 residues. The data stem from a study of blood T cells in healthy people across ages. Study findings and constraints: With age, beta diversity per million T cells declined roughly linearly, significantly by over 35.

Extractions gave at least 5 micrograms of total RNA per sample. The sequence came from a young man in good health. Material: blood. The chain has TRBV6-1 and TRBJ1-1, with no clear D. The CDR3 reads CASSEVLFGDTEAFF. The CDR3 DNA follows: TGTGCCAGCAGTGAGGTATTATTTGGGGACACTGAAGCTTTCTTT.